A few counts support the clone carrying this T cell receptor (beta chain). Its antigen is not identified. Unique molecular identifiers were incorporated during preparation of the TCRbeta library. TCRdb reprocessed the PCR reads via MiXCR and lists one record per CDR3 protein. The sample shows 780,000 or so distinct CDR3 sequences, approximately 15% of them seen only once. These data originate in a study of T-cell reconstitution after alpha-beta-depleted transplantation in children. Study conclusions and caveats: One year after transplant, T-cell counts and diversity came mostly from newly produced T cells. Reportedly, only several hundred clones from non-depleted graft cells drove alpha-beta T-cell counts at about two months. TCRbeta diversity was high at day 60 in some patients (a result of surviving recipient T cells and thymic progenitors).

This clonotype was obtained from a male patient younger than 18 who had a stem cell transplant for acute lymphoblastic leukemia, so the T cells may come from the graft donor. The sample consisted of PBMCs, mostly from graft donor cells, taken 360 days after TCRalphabeta/CD19-depleted stem cell transplant.

CDR3 in DNA: TGTGCCAGCAGCGTAGACAGGATGGAAGGCTACACCTTC. This sequence encodes CASSVDRMEGYTF. The chain joins TRBV9 to TRBJ1-2; D is perhaps TRBD1 (5 bases). Germline V gene sequence: CDR1 SGDLS, CDR2 YYNGEE. V lost 0 bases, J lost 8 bases, and 11 bases lay in between. This CDR3 has 13 residues.